The 11 T cell receptor beta chains in this list originate from one sample, sequenced in a study of T-cell reconstitution after alpha-beta-depleted transplantation in children. The TCRbeta library incorporated unique molecular identifiers. TCRdb redid the calling of the PCR reads with MiXCR, one entry per CDR3 protein. Here the sample spans 250,000 to 300,000 distinct CDR3 sequences, almost 8% being singletons. The antigens for these receptors are not known. Study-level findings and limits: T cells produced anew were the main source of T-cell counts and diversity one year after transplant.

This material consisted of peripheral blood, taken 360 days after TCRalphabeta/CD19-depleted stem cell transplant. The receptors originated from a female patient aged 2-15 years who had a stem cell transplant for Fanconi anemia, so the T cells may come from the graft donor.

The V call is TRBV4-2, the J call TRBJ1-1, with 7 positions matching TRBD1. This CDR3 has 16 amino acids. The germline V gene has CDR1 LGHNA and CDR2 YNFKEQ. V lost 1 base and J lost 0; bases outside the gene matches: 5. CDR3: CASSQAPTGLNTEAFF. CDR3 sequence (DNA): TGTGCCAGCAGCCAAGCCCCGACAGGGTTGAACACTGAAGCTTTCTTT.

This clonotype has just a few counts. The chain combines TRBV7-9 with TRBJ2-7; D gene unclear. This CDR3 has 12 residues. Trimming cost V 5 bases and J 10 bases, with 15 bases left between them. The germline V gene has CDR1 SEHNR and CDR2 FQNEAQ (reference sequence). The CDR3 sequence: CASSRIPFLQYF. CDR3 DNA: TGTGCCAGCAGCCGAATCCCGTTCCTTCAGTACTTC.

This clonotype was seen many times. The chain links TRBV5-1 to TRBJ2-1, with D hard to call. Germline V lookup: CDR1 SGHRS, CDR2 YFSETQ. The length of the CDR3 is 11 residues. V lost 1 base, J lost 14 bases, and 10 bases lay in between. CDR3 nucleotide sequence: TGCGCCAGCAGCTTGTTAAGGGAAAAGTTCTTC. Protein: CASSLLREKFF.

This clonotype was counted ten times or more. The V gene is TRBV20-1, the J gene TRBJ1-4, with TRBD1 as a possible D gene (6 bases). The CDR3 spans 11 residues. V was pared by 6 bases and J by 7 bases, with 9 bases between. Germline CDR1 reads DFQATT; CDR2 reads SNEGSKA (reference sequence). The CDR3 spells CSARTVEKLFF. The CDR3 DNA sequence: TGCAGTGCACGGACAGTTGAAAAACTGTTTTTT.

This clonotype was counted ten times or more. The chain combines TRBV7-6 with TRBJ2-5, with 7 bases aligning to TRBD1. Looked up from germline, CDR1 is SGHVS and CDR2 is FNYEAQ. V was clipped by 3 bases and J by 4 bases; unmatched bases: 11. This CDR3 is 16 amino acids long. The CDR3 DNA sequence: TGTGCCAGCAGCTTTATAACAGGGGAGCGAGCAGAGACCCAGTACTTC. Its protein is CASSFITGERAETQYF.

This clonotype came up a few times. The genes are TRBV11-2 and TRBJ2-4, with D possibly TRBD2 on 6 matching bases. In germline, CDR1 is SGHAT, CDR2 FQNNGV. V lost 5 bases and J 7 bases, leaving 21 bases between the germline ends. This CDR3 contains 16 residues. This CDR3 reads CASSRLGGILLNIQYF. CDR3 bases: TGTGCCAGCAGCCGGCTTGGGGGGATATTGTTGAACATTCAGTACTTC.

This clonotype was seen only a few times. The gene calls are TRBV4-2 and TRBJ2-7; TRBD2 matches at 11 bases. CDR1 and CDR2 (germline): LGHNA, YNFKEQ. After removal of 0 bases from V and 3 bases from J, the junction contained 4 bases not matched to a gene. The CDR3 runs to 16 residues. The CDR3 DNA reads as TGTGCCAGCAGCCAAGATACTAGCGGGGGTTACTACGAGCAGTACTTC. As protein: CASSQDTSGGYYEQYF.

In this sample, this clonotype turned up a few times. V and J are TRBV20-1 and TRBJ2-3; D may match TRBD1 or TRBD2 (5 bases each). Germline V gene lookup returns CDR1 DFQATT and CDR2 SNEGSKA (reference sequence). There are 15 residues in the CDR3. V was trimmed by 5 bases and J by 0 bases, leaving 15 bases between them. CDR3 loop: CSASNPGPSTDTQYF. DNA for the CDR3: TGCAGTGCTTCGAATCCGGGACCCAGCACAGATACGCAGTATTTT.

The chain is built from TRBV13 and TRBJ2-3, with 10 nucleotides matching TRBD2. CDR1 PRHDT and CDR2 FYEKMQ come from the germline V gene (reference sequence). The junction had 12 bases not matched to a gene; V was cut back by 5 bases and J by 4 bases. This CDR3 region has 17 residues. The CDR3 sequence is CASSQLRASGGADTQYF. CDR3 nucleotide sequence: TGTGCCAGCAGCCAACTCAGGGCTAGCGGGGGAGCAGATACGCAGTATTTT.

This chain links TRBV2 with TRBJ2-1; D is undetermined. Trimming stripped 7 bases from V and 4 bases from J, with 5 bases between. From germline, CDR1 is SNHLY and CDR2 FYNNEI. CDR3 length: 11 amino acids. The CDR3 DNA is TGTGCCAGCAAAGGATACAATGAGCAGTTCTTC. It is translated as CASKGYNEQFF.

There are many counts of this clonotype. This chain uses TRBV7-3 with TRBJ2-1, with unresolved D. Germline CDR1 reads SGHTA; CDR2 reads FQGTGA. CDR3 length equals 14 residues. V lost 1 base and J lost 4, with 8 bases in between. The CDR3 reads CASSLKAGYNEQFF. CDR3 in DNA: TGTGCCAGCAGCTTAAAGGCAGGATACAATGAGCAGTTCTTC.